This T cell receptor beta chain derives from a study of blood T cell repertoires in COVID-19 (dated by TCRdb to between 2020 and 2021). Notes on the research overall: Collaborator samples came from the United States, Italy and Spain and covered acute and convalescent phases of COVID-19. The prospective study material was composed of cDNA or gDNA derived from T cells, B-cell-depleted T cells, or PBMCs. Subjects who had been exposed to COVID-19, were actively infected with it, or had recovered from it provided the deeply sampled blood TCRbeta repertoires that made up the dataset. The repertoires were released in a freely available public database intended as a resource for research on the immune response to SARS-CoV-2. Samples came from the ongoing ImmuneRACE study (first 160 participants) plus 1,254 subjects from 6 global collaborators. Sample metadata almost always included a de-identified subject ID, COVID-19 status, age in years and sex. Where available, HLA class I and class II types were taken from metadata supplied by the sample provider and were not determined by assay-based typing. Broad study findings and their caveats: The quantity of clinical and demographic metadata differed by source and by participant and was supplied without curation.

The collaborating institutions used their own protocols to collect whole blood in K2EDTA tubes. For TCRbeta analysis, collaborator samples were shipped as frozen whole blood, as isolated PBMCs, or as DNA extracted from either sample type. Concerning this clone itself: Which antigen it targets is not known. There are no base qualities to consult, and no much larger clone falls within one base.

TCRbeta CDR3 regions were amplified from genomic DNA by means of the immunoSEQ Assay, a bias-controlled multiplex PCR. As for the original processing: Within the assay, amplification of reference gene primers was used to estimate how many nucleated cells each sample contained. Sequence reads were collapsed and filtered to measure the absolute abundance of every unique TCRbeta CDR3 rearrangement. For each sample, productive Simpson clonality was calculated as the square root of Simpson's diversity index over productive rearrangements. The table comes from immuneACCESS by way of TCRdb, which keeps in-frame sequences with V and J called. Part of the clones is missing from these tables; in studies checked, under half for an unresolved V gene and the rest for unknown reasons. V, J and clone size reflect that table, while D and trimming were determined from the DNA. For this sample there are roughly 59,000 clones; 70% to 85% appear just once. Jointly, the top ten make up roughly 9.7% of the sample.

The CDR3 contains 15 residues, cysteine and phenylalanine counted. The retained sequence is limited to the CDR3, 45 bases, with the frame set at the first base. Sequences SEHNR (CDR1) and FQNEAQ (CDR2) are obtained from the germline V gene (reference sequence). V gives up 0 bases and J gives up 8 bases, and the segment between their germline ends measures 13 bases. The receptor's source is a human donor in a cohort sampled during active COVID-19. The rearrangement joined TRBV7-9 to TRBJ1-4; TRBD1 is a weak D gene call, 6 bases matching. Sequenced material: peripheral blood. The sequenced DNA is TGTGCCAGCAGCTTAGCGGGAGGGGGAGACGAAAAACTGTTTTTT. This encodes CASSLAGGGDEKLFF.